Given below is one TCR beta chain in context. The CDR3 has 13 residues. The germline V gene has CDR1 WSHSY and CDR2 SAAADI. With 4 bases removed from V and 2 bases from J, the gap between germline ends came to 8 bases. This sample stems from a study of blood T cell repertoires in COVID-19. Data came from immunoSEQ multiplex PCR; TCRdb stores just in-frame clones and leaves some out. The sample holds about 310,000 clones, 70% to 90% seen once. The rearrangement joins TRBV10-2 to TRBJ1-1; D gene unclear. This clonotype was obtained from a woman aged 40-49 years who had recovered from COVID-19. Sample: PBMCs or T cells enriched from blood (not recorded which). CDR3 residues: CASSAGGNTEAFF. CDR3 DNA: TGCGCCAGCAGTGCAGGAGGAAACACTGAAGCTTTCTTT.